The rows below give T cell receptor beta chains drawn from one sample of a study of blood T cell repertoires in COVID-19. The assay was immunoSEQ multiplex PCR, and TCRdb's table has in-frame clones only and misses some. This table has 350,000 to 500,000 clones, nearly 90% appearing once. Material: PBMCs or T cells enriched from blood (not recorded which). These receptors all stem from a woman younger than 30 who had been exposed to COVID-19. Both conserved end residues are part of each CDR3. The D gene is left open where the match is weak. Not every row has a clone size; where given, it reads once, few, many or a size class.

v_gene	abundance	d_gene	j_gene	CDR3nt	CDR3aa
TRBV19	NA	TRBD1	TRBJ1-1	TGTGCCAGTAGTCTTGACAGGGACATGAACACTGAAGCTTTCTTT	CASSLDRDMNTEAFF
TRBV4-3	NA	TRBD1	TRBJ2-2	TGCGCCAGCAGCCAAGATAGGGACGGGACAGGTCGCACCGGGGAGCTGTTTTTT	CASSQDRDGTGRTGELFF
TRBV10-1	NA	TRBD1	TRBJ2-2	TGCGCCAGCAGTGAGCCGGGACAGGCGGCGAAGACCGGGGAGCTGTTTTTT	CASSEPGQAAKTGELFF
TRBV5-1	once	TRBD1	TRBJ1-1	TGCGCCAGCAGCACGGGACAGGGAGGCTTTCTGAACACTGAAGCTTTCTTT	CASSTGQGGFLNTEAFF
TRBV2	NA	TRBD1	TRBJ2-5	TGTGCCAGCAGTGAAATCCGGGACAGGGCGGAGACCCAGTACTTC	CASSEIRDRAETQYF
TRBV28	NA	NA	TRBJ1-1	TGTGCCAGCAGTAGCTCCGACAGGCTGGGCACTGAAGCTTTCTTT	CASSSSDRLGTEAFF
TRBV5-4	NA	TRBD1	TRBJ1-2	TGTGCCAGCAGCTTGGTAGACAGGGATTTCTATGGCTACACCTTC	CASSLVDRDFYGYTF
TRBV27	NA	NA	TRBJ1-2	TGTGCCAGCAGTTACCTACCAGGCTCCCGATCGAACTATGGCTACACCTTC	CASSYLPGSRSNYGYTF
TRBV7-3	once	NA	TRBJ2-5	TGTGCCAGCAGCTTATCGCGAGGCGAGACCCAGTACTTC	CASSLSRGETQYF
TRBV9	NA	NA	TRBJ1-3	TGTGCCAGCAGCGACGCCGGTAGCCGCTCTGGAAACACCATATATTTT	CASSDAGSRSGNTIYF
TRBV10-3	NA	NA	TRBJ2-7	TGTGCCATCAGTGATGTGGCCGCAGGCTCCTACGAGCAGTACTTC	CAISDVAAGSYEQYF
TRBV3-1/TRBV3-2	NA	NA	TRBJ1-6	TGTGCCAGCAGCCAAGGGATAGGGAGCCCGGTTAATTCACCCCTCCACTTT	CASSQGIGSPVNSPLHF
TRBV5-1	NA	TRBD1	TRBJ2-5	TGCGCCAGCAGCTTGGTTTCTACAGGGGGGGAGACCCAGTACTTC	CASSLVSTGGETQYF
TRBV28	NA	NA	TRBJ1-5	TGTGCCAGCAGACCCGGAGGTGAGAATAGCAATCAGCCCCAGCATTTT	CASRPGGENSNQPQHF
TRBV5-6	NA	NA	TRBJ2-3	TGTGCCAGCAGCTTTTACGGGGGAAGCACAGATACGCAGTATTTT	CASSFYGGSTDTQYF
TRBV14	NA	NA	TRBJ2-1	TGTGCCAGCAGCCAAGATGTCGGGCAGGGGAGGCAGTTCTTC	CASSQDVGQGRQFF
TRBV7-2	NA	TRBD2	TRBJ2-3	TGTGCCAGCAGCTTAGTAGCGGACCCCCCCGGGGGGACGCAGTATTTT	CASSLVADPPGGTQYF